What follows are 10 T cell receptor beta chains derived from one specimen sequenced in a study of CXCR3-negative and CXCR3-positive naive CD8 T cells. cDNA libraries for TRB were generated by 5' RACE incorporating UMI labels. TCRdb re-called the 5' RACE reads; every CDR3 protein appears as one record, without DNA. Its listing shows tens of thousands of distinct CDR3 sequences. Input material: memory CD8+ T cells from blood. These receptors were taken from a human donor in good health. Some clones in this sample may be carry-over from other donors' samples.

This chain joins TRBV15 and TRBJ2-1; the D gene TCRdb calls, TRBD2, cannot be checked with no DNA. CDR3 size: 15 residues. Germline V gene sequence: CDR1 LNHNV, CDR2 YYDKDF (reference sequence). The CDR3 here is CATSRTSGAHNEQFF.

The CDR3 is CSVEDGYNEQFF. The chain employs TRBV29-1 and TRBJ2-1. CDR3 size: 12 residues. Germline V CDR1 and CDR2: SQVTM, ANQGSEA.

V is TRBV10-2 and J is TRBJ1-2; the D call from TCRdb, TRBD1, cannot be confirmed without DNA. The CDR3 runs to 16 residues. Germline CDR1 is WSHSY and CDR2 is SAAADI. This CDR3 is CASSESGGGGGYGYTF.

The V call is TRBV28, the J call TRBJ2-7; absent DNA, TCRdb's TRBD1 call cannot be checked. This CDR3 has 15 residues. In germline, CDR1 is MDHEN, CDR2 SYDVKM. The CDR3 protein is CASSLWDKATYEQYF.

V and J are TRBV6-6 and TRBJ1-1. Germline CDR1 and CDR2: MNHNY and SVGAGI (reference sequence). CDR3 length: 15 amino acids. This CDR3 reads CASSYVISKNTEAFF.

The CDR3: CASSQGHLNNSPLHF. The gene calls are TRBV4-3 and TRBJ1-6. The CDR3 runs 15 residues. The germline gives CDR1 LGHNA, CDR2 YSLEER.

The chain is built from TRBV12-3 or TRBV12-4 and TRBJ2-1; the TRBD1 assignment by TCRdb is unverifiable without DNA. This CDR3 is built from 17 residues. This chain's CDR3 is CASSLAIGTGLDNEQFF.

The chain is built from TRBV5-1 and TRBJ1-5; TCRdb's D call of TRBD1 is untestable without DNA. This CDR3 region has 20 residues. Germline V gives CDR1 SGHRS, CDR2 YFSETQ. CDR3 sequence reads: CASSLADRGLGVAVYQPQHF.

The chain combines TRBV4-3 with TRBJ2-3. In germline, CDR1 is LGHNA, CDR2 YSLEER. The CDR3 spans 15 residues. CDR3: CASSQESQNQDTQYF.

This CDR3 reads CASSSRQGMTYEQYF. The chain uses TRBV7-9 and TRBJ2-7; the TCRdb D gene call, TRBD1, has no DNA to confirm it. This CDR3 is 15 amino acids long. Per germline, CDR1 SEHNR and CDR2 FQNEAQ (reference sequence).